This entry is about one TCR beta chain. The antigen remains unidentified. Here the CDR3 omits its conserved ending phenylalanine or tryptophan, so a read error is the likely source. These data originate in a study of tumor-infiltrating lymphocytes in primary liver carcinoma. General study results and limits: Tumor specimens were characterized by a significantly higher top-250-clone fraction than blood (p = 0.039).

CDR1 ENHRY and CDR2 SYGVKD come from the germline V gene. This CDR3 region has 14 residues. The source material, about 20-30 mg of unsorted bulk tissue, was used to co-extract RNA and DNA. Researchers generated TCR beta cDNA from roughly 510 ng of total RNA, relying on a constant-region primer. Employing slightly modified ARM-PCR, three nested multiplex PCR rounds were run, and these gave rise to the TCR beta libraries. Researchers ran the first two PCR rounds for ten to eleven cycles each with TRBV1-TRBV30 forward primers and a C-beta reverse primer. MiXCR, applied by TCRdb to the multiplex PCR reads, yields one record per CDR3 protein. The sample carries 20,000 to 25,000 distinct CDR3 sequences, around three quarters recorded once.

V gene TRBV10-3 combines with J gene TRBJ2-5, with 7 bases aligning to TRBD1. The clonotype originates from a man aged 35-49 years with primary liver carcinoma and hepatitis B virus infection. Material: liver tumor tissue from sampling region 1. Subset specified: tumor region T1, superior pole. The CDR3 DNA reads TGTGCTATCAGCCAAGACAGGGCCCAAGAGACCCAGTACTTA. It yields the protein CAISQDRAQETQYL.